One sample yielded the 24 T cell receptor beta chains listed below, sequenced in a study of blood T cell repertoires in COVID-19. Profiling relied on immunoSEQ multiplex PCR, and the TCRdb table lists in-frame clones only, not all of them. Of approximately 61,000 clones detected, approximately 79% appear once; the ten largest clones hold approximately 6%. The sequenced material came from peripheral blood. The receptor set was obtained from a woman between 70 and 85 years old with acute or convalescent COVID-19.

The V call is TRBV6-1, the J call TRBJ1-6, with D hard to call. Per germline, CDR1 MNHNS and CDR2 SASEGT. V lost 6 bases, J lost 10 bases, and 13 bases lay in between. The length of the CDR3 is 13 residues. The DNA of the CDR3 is TGTGCCAGCAGACGGGAGTTAAGCTCACCCCTCCACTTT. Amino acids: CASRRELSSPLHF.

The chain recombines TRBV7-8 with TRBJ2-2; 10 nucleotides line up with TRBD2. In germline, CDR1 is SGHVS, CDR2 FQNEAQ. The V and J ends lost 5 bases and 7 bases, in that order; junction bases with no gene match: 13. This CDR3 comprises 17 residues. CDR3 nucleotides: TGTGCCAGCAGCACTCTGACCCGGACTAGCGGTGGCGGGGAGCTGTTTTTT. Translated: CASSTLTRTSGGGELFF.

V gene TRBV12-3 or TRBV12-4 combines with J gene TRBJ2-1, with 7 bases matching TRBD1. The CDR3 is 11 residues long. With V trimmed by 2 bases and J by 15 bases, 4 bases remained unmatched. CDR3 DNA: TGTGCCAGCAGTTTAAGGGACAGTCTGTTCTTC. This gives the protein CASSLRDSLFF.

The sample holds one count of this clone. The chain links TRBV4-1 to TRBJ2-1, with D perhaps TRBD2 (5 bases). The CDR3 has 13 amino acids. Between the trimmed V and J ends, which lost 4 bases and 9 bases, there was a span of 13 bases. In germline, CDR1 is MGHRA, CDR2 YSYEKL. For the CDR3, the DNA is TGCGCCAGCAGCCGAGACGGACTTCGTGAGCAGTTCTTC. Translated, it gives CASSRDGLREQFF.

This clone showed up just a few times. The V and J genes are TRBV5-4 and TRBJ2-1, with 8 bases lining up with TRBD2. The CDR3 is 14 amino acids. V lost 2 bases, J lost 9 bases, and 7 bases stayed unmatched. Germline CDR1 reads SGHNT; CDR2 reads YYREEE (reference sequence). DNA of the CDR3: TGTGCCAGCAGCTTTACGGGGGGGCCTCGTGAGCAGTTCTTC. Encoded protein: CASSFTGGPREQFF.

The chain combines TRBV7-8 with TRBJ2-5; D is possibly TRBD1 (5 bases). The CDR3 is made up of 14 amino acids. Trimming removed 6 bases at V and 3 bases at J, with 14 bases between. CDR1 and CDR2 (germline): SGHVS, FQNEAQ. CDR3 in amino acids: CASSRTQGEETQYF. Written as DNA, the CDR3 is TGTGCCAGCAGTCGCACTCAGGGTGAAGAGACCCAGTACTTC.

CDR3 protein: CASKPGQFSGNTIYF. The CDR3 coding sequence is TGTGCCAGCAAGCCGGGACAGTTCTCTGGAAACACCATATATTTT. V gene TRBV27 combines with J gene TRBJ1-3; TRBD1 matches 7 bases. Losses at the gene ends were 7 bases for V and 0 bases for J; bases not matched to a gene: 6. The CDR3 runs 15 residues. Germline loops: CDR1 MNHEY, CDR2 SMNVEV (reference sequence).

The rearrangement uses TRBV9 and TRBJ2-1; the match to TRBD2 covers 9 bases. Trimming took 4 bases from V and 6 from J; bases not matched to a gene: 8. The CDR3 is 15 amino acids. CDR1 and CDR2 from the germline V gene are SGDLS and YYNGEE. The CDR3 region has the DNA TGTGCCAGCAGCATTAGCGGGACTAGCCTCAATGAGCAGTTCTTC. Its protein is CASSISGTSLNEQFF.

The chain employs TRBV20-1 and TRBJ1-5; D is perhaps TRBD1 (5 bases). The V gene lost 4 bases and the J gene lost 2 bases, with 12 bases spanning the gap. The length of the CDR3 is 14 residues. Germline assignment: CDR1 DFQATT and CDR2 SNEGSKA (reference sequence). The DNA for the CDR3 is TGCAGTGCTATTGAAGGCAGGGGCAATCAGCCCCAGCATTTT. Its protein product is CSAIEGRGNQPQHF.

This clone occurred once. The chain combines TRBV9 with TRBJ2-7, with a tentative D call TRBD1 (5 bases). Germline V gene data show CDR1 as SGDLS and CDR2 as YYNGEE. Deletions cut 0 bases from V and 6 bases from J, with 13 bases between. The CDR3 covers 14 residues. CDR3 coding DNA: TGTGCCAGCAGCGTAGCGCCAGGGTTATCCGAGCAGTACTTC. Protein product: CASSVAPGLSEQYF.

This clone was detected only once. In DNA form, the CDR3 reads TGTGCCAGCTCCGAGGCGGGTTCCGATACGCAGTATTTT. Translated: CASSEAGSDTQYF. The chain is built from TRBV7-3 and TRBJ2-3, with a tentative D call TRBD2 (5 bases). Germline CDR1 SGHTA, CDR2 FQGTGA. The CDR3 is 13 residues long. V shed 8 bases and J shed 6 bases, with 15 bases lying between them. Full variable domain (outside the CDR3, taken from reference TRBV7-3 and TRBJ2-3): GAGVSQTPSNKVTEKGKYVELRCDPISGHTALYWYRQSLGQGPEFLIYFQGTGAADDSGLPNDRFFAVRPEGSVSTLKIQRTERGDSAVYLCASSEAGSDTQYFGPGTRLTVL.

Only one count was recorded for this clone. CDR3 sequence (DNA): TGTGCCAGCAGGGCCACTAGTAGCCATGAGCAGTTCTTC. It translates to CASRATSSHEQFF. The chain links TRBV12-3 or TRBV12-4 to TRBJ2-1; a weak D match, TRBD2 (5 bases). Trimming cost V 6 bases and J 8 bases, with 14 bases left between them. The CDR3 contains 13 residues.

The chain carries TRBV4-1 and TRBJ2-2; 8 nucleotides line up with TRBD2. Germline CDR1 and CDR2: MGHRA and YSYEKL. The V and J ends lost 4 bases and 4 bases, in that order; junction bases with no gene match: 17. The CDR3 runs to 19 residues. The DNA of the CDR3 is TGCGCCAGCAGCCCCACTATTCGCGAGGCGGGGGGTGGCACCGGGGAGCTGTTTTTT. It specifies CASSPTIREAGGGTGELFF.

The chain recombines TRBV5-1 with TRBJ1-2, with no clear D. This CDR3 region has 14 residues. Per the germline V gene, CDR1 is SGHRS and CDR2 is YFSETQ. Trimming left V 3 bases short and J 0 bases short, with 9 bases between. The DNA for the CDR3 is TGCGCCAGCAGCTCCTACACAGCTAACTATGGCTACACCTTC. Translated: CASSSYTANYGYTF.

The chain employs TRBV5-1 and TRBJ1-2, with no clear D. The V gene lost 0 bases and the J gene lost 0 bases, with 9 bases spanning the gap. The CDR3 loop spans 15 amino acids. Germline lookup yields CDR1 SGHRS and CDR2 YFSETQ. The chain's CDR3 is CASSLGAVTNYGYTF. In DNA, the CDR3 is TGCGCCAGCAGCTTGGGGGCAGTAACTAACTATGGCTACACCTTC.

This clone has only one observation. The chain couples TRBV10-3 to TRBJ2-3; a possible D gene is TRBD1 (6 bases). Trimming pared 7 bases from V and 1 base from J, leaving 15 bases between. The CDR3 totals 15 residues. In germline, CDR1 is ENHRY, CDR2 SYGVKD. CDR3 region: CAITLGAFGTDTQYF. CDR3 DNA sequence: TGTGCCATCACGTTGGGGGCTTTTGGCACAGATACGCAGTATTTT.

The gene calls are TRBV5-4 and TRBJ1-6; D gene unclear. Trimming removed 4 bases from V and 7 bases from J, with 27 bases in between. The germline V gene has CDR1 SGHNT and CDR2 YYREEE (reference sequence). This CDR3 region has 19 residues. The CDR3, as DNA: TGTGCCAGCAGCCCGAATACTGGAAGACAAGGCAGCGGGAATTCACCCCTCCACTTT. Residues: CASSPNTGRQGSGNSPLHF.

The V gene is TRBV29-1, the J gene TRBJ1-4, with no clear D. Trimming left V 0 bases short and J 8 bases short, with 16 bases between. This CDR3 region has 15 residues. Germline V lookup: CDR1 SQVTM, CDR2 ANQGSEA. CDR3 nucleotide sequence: TGCAGCGTTGAAGATGATGGCGTTAAGCGCGAAAAACTGTTTTTT. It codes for CSVEDDGVKREKLFF.

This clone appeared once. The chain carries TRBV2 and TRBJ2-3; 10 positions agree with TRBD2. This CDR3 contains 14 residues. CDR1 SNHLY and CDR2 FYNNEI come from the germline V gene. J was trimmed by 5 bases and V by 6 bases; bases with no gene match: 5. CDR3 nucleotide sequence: TGTGCCAGCAGGTGGAGCGGGGGGGGAGATACGCAGTATTTT. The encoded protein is CASRWSGGGDTQYF.

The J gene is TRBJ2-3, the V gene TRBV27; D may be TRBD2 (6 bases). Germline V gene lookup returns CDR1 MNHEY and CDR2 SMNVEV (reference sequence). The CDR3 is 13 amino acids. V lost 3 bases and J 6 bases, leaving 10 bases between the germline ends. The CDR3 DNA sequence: TGTGCCAGCAGTTTGTGGGGGGTGGATACGCAGTATTTT. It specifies CASSLWGVDTQYF.

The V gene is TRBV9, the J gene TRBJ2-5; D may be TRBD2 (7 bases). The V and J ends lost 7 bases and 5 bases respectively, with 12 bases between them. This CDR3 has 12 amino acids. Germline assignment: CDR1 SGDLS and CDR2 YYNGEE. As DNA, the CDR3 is TGTGCCAGCGGGGGGGCGCGGGAGACCCAGTACTTC. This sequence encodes CASGGARETQYF.

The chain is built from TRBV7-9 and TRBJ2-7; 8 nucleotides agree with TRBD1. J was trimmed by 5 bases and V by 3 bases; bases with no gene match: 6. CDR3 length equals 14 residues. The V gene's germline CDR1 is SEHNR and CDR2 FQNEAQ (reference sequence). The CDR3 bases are TGTGCCAGCAGCTTGGACAGGGTGGAGGACGAGCAGTACTTC. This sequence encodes CASSLDRVEDEQYF.

The CDR3 region has the DNA TGTGCCACAACCCGAGGAGAGACCCAGTACTTC. Translation: CATTRGETQYF. The V and J genes are TRBV6-5 and TRBJ2-5; D unresolved. The CDR3 loop spans 11 amino acids. The germline V and J ends were trimmed by 10 bases and 4 bases, with 10 bases remaining between them. Germline CDR1 and CDR2: MNHEY and SVGAGI.

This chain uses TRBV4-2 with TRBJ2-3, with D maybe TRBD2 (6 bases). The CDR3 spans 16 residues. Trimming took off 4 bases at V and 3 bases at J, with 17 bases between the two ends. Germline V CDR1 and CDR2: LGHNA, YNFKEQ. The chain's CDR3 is CASSRLTGTDTDTQYF. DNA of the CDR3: TGTGCCAGCAGCCGACTAACCGGGACTGATACAGATACGCAGTATTTT.